Sequencing of this T cell receptor (beta chain) was carried out in a study of T cell repertoires in cytomegalovirus infection. Study-wide background: Based on public TCR beta signatures, there were indications of CMV infection and of a matching HLA type.

Overall study findings and caveats: HLA-C-restricted CMV clonotypes gave the most frequent clonotype in two of eight donors. The cumulative frequency of public TCR beta families distinguished individuals who carried CMV together with the relevant HLA.

Per germline, CDR1 SGHDN and CDR2 FVKESK. Trimming took 2 bases from V and 3 from J; bases not matched to a gene: 3. The CDR3 totals 15 residues. TCRdb reprocessed the reads with MiXCR, giving one entry per CDR3 protein. Counted here are about 230,000 distinct CDR3 sequences, 22% occurring once; the ten biggest clones make up over 15%. This clonotype appeared a few times. Its antigen remains unidentified. The chain is built from TRBV14 and TRBJ2-1, with 8 bases matching TRBD2. Sequenced material: CD8+ T cells from PBMCs. The clonotype originates from a human donor in good health (CMV status not recorded). Some clones in this sample may be carry-over from other donors' samples. DNA of the CDR3: TGTGCCAGCAGCCAAAGCGGGAGCGACTACAATGAGCAGTTCTTC. Translated: CASSQSGSDYNEQFF.